The clone carrying this T cell receptor beta chain was recorded at least ten times. This entry is derived from a study of T-cell memory formation after mild COVID-19. Study background: Among the donors, TCR clusters were largely specific to each donor.

TCRdb re-derived calls from the 5' RACE reads in MiXCR, one entry per CDR3 protein. The profile covers tens of thousands of distinct CDR3 sequences, with around 10% appearing a single time and approximately 1.1% taken by the ten largest. Sequencing was carried out using PBMCs or a T cell subset sorted from them (not recorded which). The receptor was isolated from a man between 18 and 35 years old who had mild COVID-19 (a few samples of this study predate the infection). Cell type and time point are not known.

The DNA for the CDR3 is TGCGCCAGCAAGCCCCAACCCCCTAGCACAGATACGCAGTATTTT. It translates to CASKPQPPSTDTQYF. The chain couples TRBV5-1 to TRBJ2-3; the D is unclear. The CDR3 loop spans 15 amino acids. CDR1 and CDR2 from the germline V gene are SGHRS and YFSETQ. V lost 6 bases, J lost 0 bases, and 14 bases lay in between. The complete variable domain, with remaining parts taken from reference TRBV5-1 and TRBJ2-3, reads KAGVTQTPRYLIKTRGQQVTLSCSPISGHRSVSWYQQTPGQGLQFLFEYFSETQRNKGNFPGRFSGRQFSNSRSEMNVSTLELGDSALYLCASKPQPPSTDTQYFGPGTRLTVL.